These T cell receptor beta chains were read from a single sample in a study of post-analysis software for immune sequencing data. Each CDR3 protein gets one entry after TCRdb re-called the PCR reads with MiXCR. The sample yields approximately 730,000 distinct CDR3 sequences, roughly 30% seen once. The sample was blood. These TCRs come from a girl aged 10 to 17 with multiple sclerosis. Both conserved end residues are part of each CDR3.

CDR3: CATSGGGGTGELFF; J: TRBJ2-2; V: TRBV24-1
CDR3: CASSFWRLAKNIQYF; J: TRBJ2-4; V: TRBV7-2
CDR3: CASSPTGGERTQYF; J: NA; V: TRBV18
CDR3: CASSTGGQGRQEAQYF; J: TRBJ2-7; V: TRBV6-6
CDR3: CSVVGGSGYTF; J: TRBJ1-2; V: TRBV29-1
CDR3: CASSLGGRARNEQFF; J: TRBJ2-1; V: TRBV7-9
CDR3: CASSVAGLAGTYEQYF; J: TRBJ2-7; V: TRBV9
CDR3: CSVEWDEKLRGQETQYF; J: TRBJ2-5; V: TRBV29-1
CDR3: CASSLVAGPTGTEAFF; J: TRBJ1-1; V: TRBV5-1
CDR3: CASSLNSARGRREQFF; J: TRBJ2-1; V: TRBV7-2
CDR3: CASSSWADTQYF; J: TRBJ2-3; V: TRBV7-2
CDR3: CATSDVGSGTYNEQFF; J: TRBJ2-1; V: TRBV24-1
CDR3: CASSPSGAGYTF; J: TRBJ1-2; V: TRBV5-1
CDR3: CASSPIVGDTQYF; J: TRBJ2-3; V: TRBV18
CDR3: CASSSGIHGTPYEQYF; J: NA; V: TRBV7-9
CDR3: CASSLSGPRGIQYF; J: TRBJ2-4; V: TRBV28
CDR3: CSARDNSGTGSADTQYF; J: TRBJ2-3; V: TRBV20-1
CDR3: CASSLGSGTGNTIYF; J: TRBJ1-3; V: TRBV7-2
CDR3: CAIKQRGQNTEAFF; J: TRBJ1-1; V: TRBV10-3
CDR3: CASSERERETQYF; J: TRBJ2-5; V: TRBV6-6
CDR3: CSARDLKNEQYF; J: TRBJ2-7; V: TRBV20-1
CDR3: CSAPTPAGEQYF; J: TRBJ2-4; V: TRBV20-1
CDR3: CASSPLVGQGNQPQHF; J: TRBJ1-5; V: TRBV5-5
CDR3: CASSGRTQQETQYF; J: TRBJ2-5; V: TRBV28